This TCR beta chain was captured in a study of blood T cell repertoires in COVID-19. Study at large: Samples taken during acute and convalescent COVID-19 were collected in the United States, Italy and Spain.

The germline CDR1 and CDR2 sequences are MNHEY and SMNVEV (reference sequence). The CDR3 contains 14 residues. V was trimmed by 8 bases and J by 3 bases, leaving 16 bases between them. Sequencing was performed with immunoSEQ multiplex PCR; in TCRdb, only in-frame clones are kept and a portion is missing. The sample holds hundreds of thousands of clones; 86% are singletons and the top ten take approximately 1.4%. This clone was seen only once. Source material: peripheral blood. This TCR was sampled from a woman in her 30s with active or convalescent COVID-19. The chain has TRBV27 and TRBJ2-5, with a possible D match to TRBD2 (6 bases). The chain's CDR3 is CASLPGGEEETQYF. The CDR3 DNA reads TGTGCCAGCCTCCCCGGAGGGGAGGAAGAGACCCAGTACTTC.